This T cell receptor (beta chain) was captured in a study of identical twins. A universal primer site was added by template switching, and unique molecular identifiers were carried by the cDNA. TCRdb re-derived calls from the 5' RACE reads in MiXCR, one entry per CDR3 protein. This sample has roughly 570,000 distinct CDR3 sequences, with roughly 9.9% found just once. Study-wide results and limits: Out-of-frame sharing of TCR alpha in monozygotic twins was underestimated by models. A lower insertion count was a feature of abundant cord blood beta clonotypes, with no such feature in memory repertoires.

Every donor was a healthy Caucasian. This CDR3 contains 17 residues. After removal of 2 bases from V and 0 bases from J, the junction contained 9 bases not matched to a gene. Germline-derived CDR1 and CDR2 are SGHTA and FQGNSA. Concerning this clonotype itself: No antigen is known for it.

Another study also made use of these data, one on yellow fever vaccine responses in identical twins.

The chain recombines TRBV7-2 with TRBJ2-7; 8 positions match TRBD2. Sequencing used PBMCs. The clonotype comes from a woman between 18 and 29 years old in good health. This CDR3 reads CASSLPPSGLRSYEQYF. CDR3 DNA sequence: TGTGCCAGCAGCTTACCTCCTAGCGGGTTACGCTCCTACGAGCAGTACTTC.